The source of this T cell receptor (beta chain) is a study of identical twins. From the 5' RACE reads, TCRdb called clonotypes with MiXCR, one entry per CDR3 protein. The table has 200,000 to 250,000 distinct CDR3 sequences, 10% to 15% seen once; the top ten hold roughly 4%. CDR3 length: 14 residues. Trimming shortened V by 3 bases and J by 6 bases, and 15 bases separated the two germline ends. These data are also associated with another study on yellow fever vaccine responses in identical twins.

V usage is TRBV12-3 or TRBV12-4 and J usage is TRBJ2-7; D might be TRBD1 (6 bases). The TCR originated in a woman under 30 in good health. What was sequenced was memory (CD45RO+) T cells sorted from blood. The CDR3: CASSFQGRLSEQYF. In nucleotides, the CDR3 is TGTGCCAGCAGTTTCCAGGGGCGCCTGAGCGAGCAGTACTTC.